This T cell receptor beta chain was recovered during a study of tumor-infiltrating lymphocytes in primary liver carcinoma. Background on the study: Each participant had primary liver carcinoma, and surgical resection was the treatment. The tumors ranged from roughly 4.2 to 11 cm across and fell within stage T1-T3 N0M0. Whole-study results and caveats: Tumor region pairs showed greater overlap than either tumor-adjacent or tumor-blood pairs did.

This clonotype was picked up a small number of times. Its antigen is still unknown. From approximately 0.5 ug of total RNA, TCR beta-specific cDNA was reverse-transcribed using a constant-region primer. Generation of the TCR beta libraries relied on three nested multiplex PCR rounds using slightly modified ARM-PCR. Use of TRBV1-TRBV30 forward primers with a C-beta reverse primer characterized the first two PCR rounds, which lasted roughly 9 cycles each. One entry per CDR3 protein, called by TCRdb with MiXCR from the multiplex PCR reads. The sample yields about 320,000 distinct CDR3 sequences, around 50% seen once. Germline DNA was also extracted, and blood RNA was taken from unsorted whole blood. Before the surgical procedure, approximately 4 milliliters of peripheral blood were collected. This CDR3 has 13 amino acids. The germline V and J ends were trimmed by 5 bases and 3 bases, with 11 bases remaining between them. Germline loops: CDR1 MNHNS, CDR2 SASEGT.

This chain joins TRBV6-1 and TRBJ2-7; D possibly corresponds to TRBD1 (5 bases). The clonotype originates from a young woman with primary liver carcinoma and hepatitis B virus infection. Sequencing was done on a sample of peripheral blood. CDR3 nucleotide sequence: TGTGCCAGCAGTAAGGACAAAGGCTACGAGCAGTACTTC. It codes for CASSKDKGYEQYF.